The 28 T cell receptor beta chains below were found in one sample sequenced in a study of blood T cell repertoires in COVID-19. Sequenced by immunoSEQ multiplex PCR; TCRdb stores in-frame clones only, minus some. The sample shows under 200,000 clones, about 80% of them seen only once. The sample taken for sequencing was peripheral blood. The receptors stem from a human donor with acute or convalescent COVID-19. The donor label of this sample is uncertain.

This rearrangement joins TRBV24-1 to TRBJ2-7; a weak D match, TRBD1 (7 bases). The CDR3 contains 13 residues. Looked up from germline, CDR1 is KGHDR and CDR2 is SFDVKD. Trimming shortened V by 6 bases and J by 6 bases, and 14 bases separated the two germline ends. The CDR3 here is CATSRGLGGEQYF. CDR3 nucleotides: TGTGCCACCAGTAGGGGGCTGGGGGGCGAGCAGTACTTC.

This clone was detected once. This same CDR3 is encoded by further DNA sequences in the sample. The chain is built from TRBV29-1 and TRBJ1-4; no clear D gene. The CDR3 has 12 amino acids. The germline V and J ends were trimmed by 2 bases and 5 bases, with 6 bases remaining between them. Germline CDR1 and CDR2: SQVTM and ANQGSEA. CDR3 in DNA: TGCAGCGTTGAATCGGGGAATGAAAAACTGTTTTTT. This translates into CSVESGNEKLFF.

This sequence joins TRBV6-5 and TRBJ2-1; TRBD1 aligns across 8 bases. Germline V gene lookup returns CDR1 MNHEY and CDR2 SVGAGI. Trimming at V came to 6 bases and at J to 7 bases, leaving 11 bases not matched to a gene. The length of the CDR3 is 15 residues. CDR3 sequence reads: CASRFGQGPMNEQFF. CDR3 bases: TGTGCCAGCAGGTTTGGACAGGGACCGATGAATGAGCAGTTCTTC.

The genes are TRBV2 and TRBJ2-7; 10 bases line up with TRBD1. Germline V gives CDR1 SNHLY, CDR2 FYNNEI. This CDR3 has 14 amino acids. V lost 5 bases and J lost 5; bases outside the gene matches: 6. In DNA, the CDR3 is TGTGCCAGCAGTTTGACAGGGGGCCTGGACGAGCAGTACTTC. The encoded protein is CASSLTGGLDEQYF.

This rearrangement joins TRBV27 to TRBJ2-2, with a tentative D call TRBD2 (6 bases). V lost 2 bases to trimming and J lost 1 base, with 20 bases between them. CDR3 size: 19 residues. Germline loops: CDR1 MNHEY, CDR2 SMNVEV (reference sequence). This chain's CDR3 is CASSLALRRTTQNTGELFF. The CDR3, as DNA: TGTGCCAGCAGTTTAGCTCTACGCAGGACTACCCAGAACACCGGGGAGCTGTTTTTT.

This chain joins TRBV6-5 and TRBJ1-5; 9 bases line up with TRBD1. The germline CDR1 and CDR2 sequences are MNHEY and SVGAGI. V lost 6 bases and J lost 7; bases outside the gene matches: 7. The CDR3 extends over 14 amino acids. The CDR3 loop reads CASSTRQGDQPQHF. The CDR3 DNA follows: TGTGCCAGCAGCACAAGACAGGGGGACCAGCCCCAGCATTTT.

The chain links TRBV5-6 to TRBJ1-2; TRBD1 might be the D (5 bases). Between the trimmed V and J ends, which lost 5 bases and 4 bases, there was a span of 18 bases. The germline V gene has CDR1 SGHDT and CDR2 YYEEEE. This CDR3 has 15 amino acids. The CDR3 DNA reads TGTGCCAGCAGTTCTCTGGGGCTCGGGAGCTATGGCTACACCTTC. Encoded protein: CASSSLGLGSYGYTF.

The chain is built from TRBV19 and TRBJ1-1; TRBD1 matches 8 bases. Looked up from germline, CDR1 is LNHDA and CDR2 is SQIVND (reference sequence). The V and J ends lost 5 bases and 0 bases, in that order; junction bases with no gene match: 11. The CDR3 sequence is 17 residues long. The CDR3 DNA sequence: TGTGCCAGTAGTCCACGGACAGGGAGCCAAATGAACACTGAAGCTTTCTTT. Its translation: CASSPRTGSQMNTEAFF.

The V and J genes are TRBV18 and TRBJ1-1, with TRBD1 identical over 7 bases. The CDR3 totals 14 residues. The V segment lost 3 bases and the J segment 3 bases; nucleotides outside the gene matches: 4. The germline V gene encodes CDR1 KGHSH and CDR2 LQKENI. The CDR3 sequence is CASSPQGVDTEAFF. CDR3 coding DNA: TGTGCCAGCTCACCCCAGGGGGTGGACACTGAAGCTTTCTTT.

V gene TRBV6-5 combines with J gene TRBJ1-1; a weak D match, TRBD1 (5 bases). The ends were cut back, 0 bases at V and 2 bases at J, with 13 bases in the middle. The CDR3 totals 16 residues. CDR1 is MNHEY and CDR2 is SVGAGI in the germline V gene. This CDR3 reads CASSYSPQGQNTEAFF. In nucleotides, the CDR3 is TGTGCCAGCAGTTACTCGCCCCAGGGTCAAAACACTGAAGCTTTCTTT.

The V call is TRBV30, the J call TRBJ2-1; TRBD1 might be the D (7 bases). V lost 3 bases to trimming and J lost 0 bases, with 9 bases between them. The CDR3 extends over 14 amino acids. The germline gives CDR1 GTSNPN, CDR2 SVGIG (reference sequence). CDR3 nucleotides: TGTGCCTGGAGGCGGGACAGCTCCTACAATGAGCAGTTCTTC. Amino acid sequence: CAWRRDSSYNEQFF.

This chain links TRBV7-2 with TRBJ2-3, with 9 bases matching TRBD1. CDR3 length: 16 residues. V was pared by 5 bases and J by 2 bases, with 8 bases of the junction left unmatched. The germline gives CDR1 SGHTA, CDR2 FQGNSA. The CDR3 nucleotides read TGTGCCAGCAGCCCCCTCGGACAGGGGACCACAGATACGCAGTATTTT. This gives the protein CASSPLGQGTTDTQYF. The full variable domain, in which reference TRBV7-2 and TRBJ2-3 provide the parts outside the CDR3, is GAGVSQSPSNKVTEKGKDVELRCDPISGHTALYWYRQSLGQGLEFLIYFQGNSAPDKSGLPSDRFSAERTGGSVSTLTIQRTQQEDSAVYLCASSPLGQGTTDTQYFGPGTRLTVL.

The genes are TRBV28 and TRBJ1-1; the match to TRBD1 covers 9 bases. Per the germline V gene, CDR1 is MDHEN and CDR2 is SYDVKM. This CDR3 spans 19 amino acids. J was trimmed by 5 bases and V by 6 bases; bases with no gene match: 22. CDR3 nucleotide sequence: TGTGCCAGCAGCCCACCGGGACAGGGCGGTTTAGTGAGGGAGACTGAAGCTTTCTTT. This codes for CASSPPGQGGLVRETEAFF.

This sequence joins TRBV9 and TRBJ2-1; 7 nucleotides line up with TRBD1. Per germline, CDR1 SGDLS and CDR2 YYNGEE. V trimming: 3 bases; J trimming: 4 bases; junction bases outside the gene matches: 10. The length of the CDR3 is 16 residues. The CDR3 DNA reads as TGTGCCAGCAGCGCGAGGGGGCAGTCGGGATACAATGAGCAGTTCTTC. Amino acid sequence: CASSARGQSGYNEQFF.

The sample holds a few counts of this clone. The chain carries TRBV10-1 and TRBJ2-1; 8 nucleotides line up with TRBD2. The CDR3 loop spans 17 amino acids. V trimming: 6 bases; J trimming: 8 bases; junction bases outside the gene matches: 18. Germline CDR1 WNHNN, CDR2 SYGVQD (reference sequence). CDR3 bases: TGCGCCAGCAGCCCGAGGACTAGCAGTACAGGGCGCTATGAGCAGTTCTTC. Protein sequence: CASSPRTSSTGRYEQFF.

This clone was observed a few times. The chain couples TRBV29-1 to TRBJ1-2; D unresolved. The V end was cut by 3 bases, the J end by 4 bases, with 9 bases between. This CDR3 has 12 amino acids. Germline V gene lookup returns CDR1 SQVTM and CDR2 ANQGSEA. The DNA of the CDR3 is TGCAGCGTTGACAGGAATGGCTATGGCTACACCTTC. It specifies CSVDRNGYGYTF.

The V call is TRBV29-1, the J call TRBJ2-7; D remains unclear. Germline CDR1 is SQVTM and CDR2 is ANQGSEA. The CDR3 contains 11 residues. V lost 3 bases to trimming and J lost 5 bases, with 8 bases between them. The CDR3 spells CSVDLRNEQYF. CDR3 nucleotides: TGCAGCGTTGATTTGCGGAACGAGCAGTACTTC.

The chain carries TRBV14 and TRBJ2-3, with D perhaps matching TRBD1 (5 bases). The CDR3 extends over 16 amino acids. Deletions cut 4 bases from V and 2 bases from J, with 16 bases between. Germline CDR1 reads SGHDN; CDR2 reads FVKESK. The CDR3 loop reads CASSRQSTLITDTQYF. The DNA for the CDR3 is TGTGCCAGCAGCCGACAGAGTACTCTGATCACAGATACGCAGTATTTT.

The V and J genes are TRBV19 and TRBJ1-2; no definite D call. V dropped 4 bases and J dropped 8 bases, with 17 bases sitting between them. Germline lookup yields CDR1 LNHDA and CDR2 SQIVND (reference sequence). The CDR3 extends over 14 amino acids. The CDR3 sequence is CASSNSQDVGGYTF. The CDR3 DNA is TGTGCCAGTAGTAATTCTCAAGACGTGGGCGGCTACACCTTC.

This clone showed up just a few times. The chain links TRBV5-4 to TRBJ2-5; D is unresolved. Germline V gene data show CDR1 as SGHNT and CDR2 as YYREEE (reference sequence). The CDR3 spans 15 residues. V shed 0 bases and J shed 4 bases, with 13 bases lying between them. The chain's CDR3 is CASSLEIGRGETQYF. The CDR3, as DNA: TGTGCCAGCAGCTTGGAGATCGGTCGCGGAGAGACCCAGTACTTC.

This rearrangement joins TRBV30 to TRBJ2-7; 9 bases match TRBD1. The junction had 4 bases not matched to a gene; V was cut back by 2 bases and J by 2 bases. CDR3 length: 14 residues. Germline lookup yields CDR1 GTSNPN and CDR2 SVGIG (reference sequence). The CDR3 reads CAWSPGTGTYEQYF. The CDR3 coding sequence is TGTGCCTGGAGTCCCGGGACAGGGACCTACGAGCAGTACTTC.

The chain uses TRBV27 and TRBJ1-1; 7 positions agree with TRBD1. From germline, CDR1 is MNHEY and CDR2 SMNVEV (reference sequence). Losses at the gene ends were 4 bases for V and 4 bases for J; bases not matched to a gene: 15. The CDR3 totals 17 residues. The CDR3 sequence: CASSSQQGRGPFTEAFF. The CDR3, as DNA: TGTGCCAGCAGTTCGCAACAGGGGCGGGGCCCTTTCACTGAAGCTTTCTTT.

This chain uses TRBV11-2 with TRBJ1-2; 9 bases align to TRBD1. The V segment lost 4 bases and the J segment 5 bases; nucleotides outside the gene matches: 11. Looked up from germline, CDR1 is SGHAT and CDR2 is FQNNGV. The CDR3 contains 16 residues. The DNA for the CDR3 is TGTGCCAGCAGCTCCGTTGGGACAGGGAGTTTATATGGCTACACCTTC. Translated: CASSSVGTGSLYGYTF.

This clone came up once. CDR3 amino acids: CASSSPGGNEQFF. The DNA for the CDR3 is TGTGCCAGCAGCTCCCCCGGGGGGAATGAGCAGTTCTTC. The chain uses TRBV7-6 and TRBJ2-1; 7 positions match TRBD2. The germline V gene encodes CDR1 SGHVS and CDR2 FNYEAQ. CDR3 length: 13 amino acids. V shed 4 bases, J shed 7 bases, and the junction held 4 bases outside the gene matches. Full variable domain (outside the CDR3, taken from reference TRBV7-6 and TRBJ2-1): GAGVSQSPRYKVTKRGQDVALRCDPISGHVSLYWYRQALGQGPEFLTYFNYEAQQDKSGLPNDRFSAERPEGSISTLTIQRTEQRDSAMYRCASSSPGGNEQFFGPGTRLTVL.

The V and J genes are TRBV5-4 and TRBJ1-1; maybe TRBD1 (6 bases). This CDR3 has 13 amino acids. Germline V gene lookup returns CDR1 SGHNT and CDR2 YYREEE (reference sequence). The V end was cut by 2 bases, the J end by 4 bases, with 9 bases between. CDR3 amino acids: CASSFFRGTEAFF. CDR3 nucleotides: TGTGCCAGCAGCTTTTTCAGGGGCACTGAAGCTTTCTTT.

The V gene is TRBV12-3 or TRBV12-4, the J gene TRBJ2-1; no clear D. The V end lost 6 bases, the J end lost 2 bases, and 8 bases lay between the germline ends. The CDR3 has 13 residues. The CDR3 spells CASSLNTYNEQFF. CDR3 coding DNA: TGTGCCAGCAGCCTTAATACCTACAATGAGCAGTTCTTC.

This chain links TRBV9 with TRBJ2-2, with D possibly TRBD1 on 5 matching bases. The CDR3 is 14 residues long. Trimming removed 4 bases from V and 6 bases from J, with 13 bases in between. Per germline, CDR1 SGDLS and CDR2 YYNGEE. CDR3 residues: CASSSVQEAGELFF. The CDR3 region has the DNA TGTGCCAGCAGCTCAGTACAGGAAGCCGGGGAGCTGTTTTTT.

The DNA of the CDR3 is TGCGCCAGCAGCCAAGAGGTTGGGGGCGCGAACTATGGCTACACCTTC. Protein: CASSQEVGGANYGYTF. The rearrangement uses TRBV4-1 and TRBJ1-2; possible D gene TRBD1, 6 bases. There are 16 residues in the CDR3. Germline loops: CDR1 MGHRA, CDR2 YSYEKL. Trimming removed 0 bases at V and 2 bases at J, with 13 bases between.